This TCR beta chain comes out of a study of blood T cell repertoires in COVID-19. Study background: T cells, B-cell-depleted T cells, or PBMCs supplied cDNA or gDNA.

How the authors handled the data: Reference gene primers were amplified, and this amplification served to estimate nucleated cell counts. Sequencing used immunoSEQ multiplex PCR; TCRdb keeps in-frame clones, though not all of them. V, J and clone size were drawn from that table, and D and trimming were deduced from the DNA. The data show some 80,000 clones, roughly 82% seen once. The CDR3 has 15 residues. The germline V gene encodes CDR1 LGHDT and CDR2 YNNKEL (reference sequence). The V end lost 1 base, the J end lost 0 bases, and 8 bases lay between the germline ends. The origin of this receptor is a woman aged 45-60 years with acute or convalescent COVID-19. The chain couples TRBV3-1 (or the pseudogene TRBV3-2) to TRBJ2-3; no reliable D call. The material sequenced was peripheral blood. CDR3 sequence (DNA): TGTGCCAGCAGCCAAGCGCAGGTGAGCACAGATACGCAGTATTTT. As protein: CASSQAQVSTDTQYF.